The 32 T cell receptor beta chains in this list originate from one sample, sequenced in a study of blood T cell repertoires in COVID-19. Clones were read by immunoSEQ multiplex PCR, and TCRdb kept only the in-frame ones, dropping some. The table shows around 120,000 clones, with 70% to 90% occurring only once. Input material: peripheral blood. These receptors originate from a human donor in a cohort sampled during active COVID-19.

The rearrangement uses TRBV18 and TRBJ1-5, with unresolved D. The germline V gene encodes CDR1 KGHSH and CDR2 LQKENI. With 5 bases removed from V and 6 bases from J, the gap between germline ends came to 11 bases. The CDR3 extends over 13 amino acids. The CDR3 loop reads CASSIAGTQPQHF. In DNA, the CDR3 is TGTGCCAGCTCAATCGCGGGAACTCAGCCCCAGCATTTT.

The chain joins TRBV7-2 to TRBJ1-1; D is possibly TRBD1 (5 bases). V gave up 8 bases and J gave up 1 base, with 8 bases separating them. The CDR3 is 12 residues long. CDR1 and CDR2 from the germline V gene are SGHTA and FQGNSA. CDR3 bases: TGTGCCAGCCGCGGACAGAACACTGAAGCTTTCTTT. Its protein product is CASRGQNTEAFF.

This chain links TRBV6-6 with TRBJ2-7; D possibly corresponds to TRBD1 (6 bases). The CDR3 contains 16 residues. The V and J ends lost 0 bases and 2 bases respectively, with 14 bases between them. Germline assignment: CDR1 MNHNY and CDR2 SVGAGI (reference sequence). The CDR3 loop is CASSYSQADSPYEQYF. Written as DNA, the CDR3 is TGTGCCAGCAGTTACTCTCAAGCGGACAGCCCCTACGAGCAGTACTTC.

The chain links TRBV20-1 to TRBJ1-1; no clear D gene. V lost 8 bases, J lost 3 bases, and 10 bases lay in between. Germline V gene sequence: CDR1 DFQATT, CDR2 SNEGSKA (reference sequence). CDR3 length equals 11 residues. The chain's CDR3 is CSSDGDTEAFF. Written as DNA, the CDR3 is TGCAGTTCGGACGGGGACACTGAAGCTTTCTTT.

The chain carries TRBV2 and TRBJ1-2, with D possibly matching TRBD1 (5 bases). V was clipped by 3 bases and J by 4 bases, with 9 bases between them. Germline-derived CDR1 and CDR2 are SNHLY and FYNNEI. The CDR3 is made up of 13 amino acids. The DNA of the CDR3 is TGTGCCAGCAGTGAGGGGCAGGTCTATGGCTACACCTTC. Amino acids: CASSEGQVYGYTF.

This clone was seen more than once but under ten times. The chain uses TRBV27 and TRBJ1-4, with D possibly matching TRBD1 (6 bases). The germline CDR1 and CDR2 sequences are MNHEY and SMNVEV (reference sequence). With 4 bases removed from V and 13 bases from J, the gap between germline ends came to 28 bases. This CDR3 has 17 residues. In DNA, the CDR3 is TGTGCCAGCAGTTCCGGACGGGCCCCCGGGCGACAGGTACGACTGTTTTTT. Translated: CASSSGRAPGRQVRLFF. Variable domain in full (rest from reference TRBV27 and TRBJ1-4): EAQVTQNPRYLITVTGKKLTVTCSQNMNHEYMSWYRQDPGLGLRQIYYSMNVEVTDKGDVPEGYKVSRKEKRNFPLILESPSPNQTSLYFCASSSGRAPGRQVRLFFGSGTQLSVL.

The chain couples TRBV11-2 to TRBJ2-7; tentatively, D is TRBD1 (6 bases). Germline CDR1 and CDR2: SGHAT and FQNNGV. The V gene lost 1 base and the J gene lost 1 base, with 14 bases spanning the gap. The CDR3 runs to 16 residues. In DNA, the CDR3 is TGTGCCAGCAGCTTAGGGGCCTGGGGGCTGTCCTACGAGCAGTACTTC. Its translation: CASSLGAWGLSYEQYF. Combining the CDR3 with reference TRBV11-2 and TRBJ2-7 gives the whole variable domain EAGVAQSPRYKIIEKRQSVAFWCNPISGHATLYWYQQILGQGPKLLIQFQNNGVVDDSQLPKDRFSAERLKGVDSTLKIQPAKLEDSAVYLCASSLGAWGLSYEQYFGPGTRLTVT.

The chain links TRBV4-3 to TRBJ2-5, with TRBD2 identical over 7 bases. Trimming took 0 bases from V and 0 from J; bases not matched to a gene: 7. CDR1 and CDR2 (germline): LGHNA, YSLEER. The CDR3 has 17 residues. The CDR3 region is CASSQDWPSGYQETQYF. Here the CDR3 DNA reads TGCGCCAGCAGCCAAGATTGGCCTAGCGGTTACCAAGAGACCCAGTACTTC.

The V call is TRBV28, the J call TRBJ1-2; TRBD1 aligns across 7 bases. From germline, CDR1 is MDHEN and CDR2 SYDVKM. CDR3 length equals 17 residues. With 6 bases clipped from V and 5 bases from J, the junction kept 18 bases outside the gene matches. The CDR3 DNA sequence: TGTGCCAGCAGCTTCTGGACAGGAGCCTATGCCGAGTATGGCTACACCTTC. Its protein product is CASSFWTGAYAEYGYTF.

The rearrangement links TRBV7-3 to TRBJ2-1; tentative D call: TRBD2 (6 bases). This CDR3 comprises 15 residues. Trimming took off 5 bases at V and 2 bases at J, with 13 bases between the two ends. Per the germline V gene, CDR1 is SGHTA and CDR2 is FQGTGA. CDR3 DNA: TGTGCCAGCAGCGAGAATACGGGGGCCTACAATGAGCAGTTCTTC. The encoded protein is CASSENTGAYNEQFF.

The rearrangement links TRBV6-2 or TRBV6-3 to TRBJ2-3, with 13 positions matching TRBD2. The CDR3 covers 15 residues. CDR1 is MNHEY, CDR2 SVGEGT, per germline. J gave up 4 bases and V 6 bases, and 4 bases lay outside the gene matches. Here the CDR3 reads CASSSGTSGADTQYF. The CDR3 region has the DNA TGTGCCAGCAGCTCCGGGACTAGCGGGGCAGATACGCAGTATTTT.

The V gene is TRBV28, the J gene TRBJ2-2, with a possible D match to TRBD1 (5 bases). The CDR3 sequence is 13 residues long. V was shortened by 4 bases and J by 8 bases, with 11 bases between the two germline ends. Germline assignment: CDR1 MDHEN and CDR2 SYDVKM. CDR3 residues: CASSSTGMGELFF. In nucleotides, the CDR3 is TGTGCCAGCAGTTCCACAGGCATGGGGGAGCTGTTTTTT. Full variable domain (missing parts from reference TRBV28 and TRBJ2-2): DVKVTQSSRYLVKRTGEKVFLECVQDMDHENMFWYRQDPGLGLRLIYFSYDVKMKEKGDIPEGYSVSREKKERFSLILESASTNQTSMYLCASSSTGMGELFFGEGSRLTVL.

J is TRBJ1-6 and V is TRBV28, with D hard to call. The CDR3 has 15 residues. Per the germline V gene, CDR1 is MDHEN and CDR2 is SYDVKM. Trimming removed 2 bases from V and 9 bases from J, with 14 bases in between. The CDR3 bases are TGTGCCAGCAGTTTAAGACACGTGCTCCTTTCACCCCTCCACTTT. Translating it yields CASSLRHVLLSPLHF.

The V gene is TRBV6-2 or TRBV6-3, the J gene TRBJ2-1; 14 bases are shared with TRBD2. CDR3 length: 14 residues. CDR1 MNHEY and CDR2 SVGEGT come from the germline V gene. J lost 12 bases, V lost 5 bases, and 6 bases had no gene match. CDR3 in DNA: TGTGCCAGCAGTCGGGCCGGGACTAGCGGGGGGCAGTTCTTC. Protein: CASSRAGTSGGQFF.

V and J are TRBV5-6 and TRBJ2-7; D remains ambiguous. The germline gives CDR1 SGHDT, CDR2 YYEEEE. The CDR3 is 12 amino acids. Deletions cut 1 base from V and 5 bases from J, with 7 bases between. CDR3 coding DNA: TGTGCCAGCAGCTTGACAGACCACGAGCAGTACTTC. It specifies CASSLTDHEQYF.

This chain uses TRBV7-3 with TRBJ2-1; 12 bases are a match to TRBD2. The V gene end was trimmed by 2 bases and the J gene end by 5 bases; junction bases not matched to a gene: 1. The CDR3 spans 15 residues. Germline assignment: CDR1 SGHTA and CDR2 FQGTGA. In DNA form, the CDR3 reads TGTGCCAGCAGCTTACTAGCGGGGGGGAACAATGAGCAGTTCTTC. Protein: CASSLLAGGNNEQFF.

The V call is TRBV19, the J call TRBJ1-4; tentatively, D is TRBD1 (6 bases). The CDR3 extends over 13 amino acids. Germline V gene lookup returns CDR1 LNHDA and CDR2 SQIVND (reference sequence). Trimming cost V 8 bases and J 4 bases, with 11 bases left between them. CDR3 nucleotide sequence: TGTGCCAGTGGGGGCACCTATAATGAAAAACTGTTTTTT. Translated: CASGGTYNEKLFF.

The chain links TRBV7-2 to TRBJ1-6; 7 nucleotides agree with TRBD1. The CDR3 totals 13 residues. Per germline, CDR1 SGHTA and CDR2 FQGNSA. Unmatched junction bases numbered 3, after V lost 4 bases and J lost 9 bases. The CDR3 DNA sequence: TGTGCCAGCAGCTCCAGACAGGGTTCACCCCTCCACTTT. As protein: CASSSRQGSPLHF.

The V call is TRBV11-3, the J call TRBJ2-7; unclear D gene. Per germline, CDR1 SGHNT and CDR2 YENEEA. The CDR3 has 13 amino acids. V lost 0 bases, J lost 6 bases, and 9 bases lay in between. CDR3 sequence: CASSLDGITEQYF. DNA for the CDR3: TGTGCCAGCAGCTTAGATGGCATCACCGAGCAGTACTTC.

The chain couples TRBV20-1 to TRBJ2-3; D is possibly TRBD2 (5 bases). With 3 bases removed from V and 3 bases from J, the gap between germline ends came to 13 bases. The CDR3 covers 14 residues. The germline V gene has CDR1 DFQATT and CDR2 SNEGSKA (reference sequence). CDR3 sequence reads: CSASKAGVTDTQYF. CDR3 nucleotides: TGCAGTGCTAGTAAAGCCGGGGTTACAGATACGCAGTATTTT.

The rearrangement links TRBV18 to TRBJ1-1; TRBD1 aligns across 8 bases. CDR3 length: 17 residues. Germline loops: CDR1 KGHSH, CDR2 LQKENI. The V gene end was trimmed by 3 bases and the J gene end by 3 bases; junction bases not matched to a gene: 12. The CDR3 loop is CASSPTGGYSGDTEAFF. In DNA form, the CDR3 reads TGTGCCAGCTCACCTACAGGGGGGTACTCGGGTGACACTGAAGCTTTCTTT.

The gene calls are TRBV4-2 and TRBJ2-5; tentatively, D is TRBD2 (5 bases). The CDR3 consists of 14 residues. Per the germline V gene, CDR1 is LGHNA and CDR2 is YNFKEQ. V was cut by 1 base and J by 4 bases, with 10 bases left in between. The CDR3 region has the DNA TGTGCCAGCAGCCAAGCGGGAACCCGAGAGACCCAGTACTTC. This gives the protein CASSQAGTRETQYF.

The V call is TRBV7-3, the J call TRBJ2-1; D is perhaps TRBD1 (5 bases). The CDR3 extends over 18 amino acids. Germline V gene sequence: CDR1 SGHTA, CDR2 FQGTGA. V dropped 2 bases and J dropped 1 base, with 18 bases sitting between them. Here the CDR3 reads CASSLETDRHLSYNEQFF. The CDR3, as DNA: TGTGCCAGCAGCTTAGAGACCGACAGACACCTTTCCTACAATGAGCAGTTCTTC.

The rearrangement uses TRBV30 and TRBJ2-7; possibly TRBD2 for D (6 bases). Germline CDR1 reads GTSNPN; CDR2 reads SVGIG (reference sequence). The V gene lost 3 bases and the J gene lost 7 bases, with 13 bases spanning the gap. The CDR3 loop spans 12 amino acids. The CDR3, as DNA: TGTGCCTGGAGCCCCGGGGGATGGGAGCAGTACTTC. Its protein product is CAWSPGGWEQYF.

Only one count was recorded for this clone. This sequence joins TRBV15 and TRBJ1-1; unclear D gene. With 8 bases removed from V and 2 bases from J, the gap between germline ends came to 12 bases. The V gene's germline CDR1 is LNHNV and CDR2 YYDKDF (reference sequence). This CDR3 is built from 13 residues. The CDR3 loop reads CATQLGENTEAFF. CDR3 DNA sequence: TGTGCCACCCAGTTGGGCGAAAACACTGAAGCTTTCTTT.

V gene TRBV9 combines with J gene TRBJ2-2; 12 bases are a match to TRBD2. V lost 4 bases and J lost 5; bases outside the gene matches: 3. Germline V gene data show CDR1 as SGDLS and CDR2 as YYNGEE. The CDR3 spans 15 residues. CDR3 DNA: TGTGCCAGCAGCCTTCTAGCGGGGGGGACCGGGGAGCTGTTTTTT. It yields the protein CASSLLAGGTGELFF.

V gene TRBV5-1 combines with J gene TRBJ2-3; no clear D. The CDR3 contains 14 residues. Germline CDR1 and CDR2: SGHRS and YFSETQ. V was shortened by 0 bases and J by 3 bases, with 8 bases between the two germline ends. CDR3 loop: CASSLEPGTDTQYF. The DNA for the CDR3 is TGCGCCAGCAGCTTGGAACCCGGGACAGATACGCAGTATTTT.

The chain is built from TRBV5-4 and TRBJ1-1, with 8 bases identical to TRBD1. After removal of 4 bases from V and 4 bases from J, the junction contained 12 bases not matched to a gene. The CDR3 runs 16 residues. Germline CDR1 is SGHNT and CDR2 is YYREEE (reference sequence). The CDR3 nucleotides read TGTGCCAGCAGCGAGACAGGGGTTAGTAGGGGCACTGAAGCTTTCTTT. This sequence encodes CASSETGVSRGTEAFF.

V gene TRBV7-7 combines with J gene TRBJ2-2; 7 nucleotides line up with TRBD1. CDR1 SSHAT and CDR2 FNYEAQ come from the germline V gene (reference sequence). The CDR3 sequence is 15 residues long. With 5 bases clipped from V and 3 bases from J, the junction kept 6 bases outside the gene matches. The CDR3 bases are TGTGCCAGCAGCCCCGGACAGGCCTACACCGGGGAGCTGTTTTTT. It yields the protein CASSPGQAYTGELFF.

This chain connects TRBV6-5 to TRBJ1-1, with a weak D call TRBD1 (5 bases). V was pared by 7 bases and J by 3 bases, with 15 bases between. The CDR3 is 14 residues long. Germline lookup yields CDR1 MNHEY and CDR2 SVGAGI. The CDR3 spells CASNKQVSDTEAFF. The CDR3 DNA is TGTGCCAGCAATAAACAGGTATCGGACACTGAAGCTTTCTTT.

The rearrangement joins TRBV5-8 to TRBJ2-5; D possibly corresponds to TRBD2 (5 bases). Trimming left V 3 bases short and J 0 bases short, with 12 bases between. CDR3 length equals 15 residues. Germline CDR1 SGHTS, CDR2 YDEGEE. CDR3 DNA: TGTGCCAGCAGCTCAGGACTTACGTACCAAGAGACCCAGTACTTC. Translated, it gives CASSSGLTYQETQYF.

The rearrangement joins TRBV19 to TRBJ2-2; 9 nucleotides align to TRBD1. The CDR3 is 17 amino acids. Germline values: CDR1 LNHDA, CDR2 SQIVND (reference sequence). J gave up 0 bases and V 2 bases, and 4 bases lay outside the gene matches. The CDR3 is CASSIPRDRANTGELFF. The CDR3, as DNA: TGTGCCAGTAGTATACCCCGGGACAGGGCGAACACCGGGGAGCTGTTTTTT. Drawing the rest from reference TRBV19 and TRBJ2-2, the complete variable domain is DGGITQSPKYLFRKEGQNVTLSCEQNLNHDAMYWYRQDPGQGLRLIYYSQIVNDFQKGDIAEGYSVSREKKESFPLTVTSAQKNPTAFYLCASSIPRDRANTGELFFGEGSRLTVL.